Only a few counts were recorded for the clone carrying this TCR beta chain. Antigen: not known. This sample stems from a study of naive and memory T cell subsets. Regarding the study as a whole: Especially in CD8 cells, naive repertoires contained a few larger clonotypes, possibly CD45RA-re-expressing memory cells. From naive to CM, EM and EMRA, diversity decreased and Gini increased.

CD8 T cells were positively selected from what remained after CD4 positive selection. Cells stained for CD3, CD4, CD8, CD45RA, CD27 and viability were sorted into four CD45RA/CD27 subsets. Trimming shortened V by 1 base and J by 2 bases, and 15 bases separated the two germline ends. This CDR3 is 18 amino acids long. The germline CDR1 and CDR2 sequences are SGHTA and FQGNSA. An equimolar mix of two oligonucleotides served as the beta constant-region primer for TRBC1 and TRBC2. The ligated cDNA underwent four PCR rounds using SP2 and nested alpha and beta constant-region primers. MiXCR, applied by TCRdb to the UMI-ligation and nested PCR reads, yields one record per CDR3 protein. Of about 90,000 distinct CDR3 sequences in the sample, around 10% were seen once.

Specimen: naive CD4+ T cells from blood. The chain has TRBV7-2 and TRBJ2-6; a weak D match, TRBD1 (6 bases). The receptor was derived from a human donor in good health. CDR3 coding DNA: TGTGCCAGCAGCTTAGAGGCTAGCTGGGGGCCTGGGGCCAACGTCCTGACTTTC. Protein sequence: CASSLEASWGPGANVLTF.